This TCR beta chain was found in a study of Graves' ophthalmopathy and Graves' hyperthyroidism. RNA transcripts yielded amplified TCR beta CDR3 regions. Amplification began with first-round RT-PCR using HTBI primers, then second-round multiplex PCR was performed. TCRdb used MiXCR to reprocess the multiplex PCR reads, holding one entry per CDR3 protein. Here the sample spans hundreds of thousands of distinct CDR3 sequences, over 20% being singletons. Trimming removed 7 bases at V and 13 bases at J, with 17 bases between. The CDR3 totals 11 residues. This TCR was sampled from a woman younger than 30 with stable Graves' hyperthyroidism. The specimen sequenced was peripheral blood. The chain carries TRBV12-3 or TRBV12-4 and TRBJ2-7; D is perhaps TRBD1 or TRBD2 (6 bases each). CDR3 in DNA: TGTGCCAGCACCTGGAGGGACAAGGTCTACTTC. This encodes CASTWRDKVYF.